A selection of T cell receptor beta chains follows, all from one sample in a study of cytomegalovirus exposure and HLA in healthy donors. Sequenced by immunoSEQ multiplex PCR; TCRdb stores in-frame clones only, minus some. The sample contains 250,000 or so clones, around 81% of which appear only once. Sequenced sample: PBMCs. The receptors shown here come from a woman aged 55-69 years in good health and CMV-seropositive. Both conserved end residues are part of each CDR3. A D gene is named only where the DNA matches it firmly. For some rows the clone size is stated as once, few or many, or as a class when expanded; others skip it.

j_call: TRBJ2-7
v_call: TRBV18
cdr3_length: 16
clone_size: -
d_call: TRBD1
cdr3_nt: TGTGCCAGCTCACCCTATGAGACAGGGGTATCCTACGAGCAGTACTTC
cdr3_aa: CASSPYETGVSYEQYF

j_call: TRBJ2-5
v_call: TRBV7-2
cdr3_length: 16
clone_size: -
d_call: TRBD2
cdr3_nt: TGTGCCAGCAGCTTAGCGCTGCTAGCGGGAGTAGAGACCCAGTACTTC
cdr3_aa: CASSLALLAGVETQYF

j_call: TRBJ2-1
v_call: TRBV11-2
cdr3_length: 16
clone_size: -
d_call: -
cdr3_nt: TGTGCCAGTACCCTGGGGGGGACACTAGCCTACAATGAGCAGTTCTTC
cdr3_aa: CASTLGGTLAYNEQFF

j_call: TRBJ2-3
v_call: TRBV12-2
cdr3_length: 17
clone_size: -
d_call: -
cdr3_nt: TGTGCAAGTCGCTTAGCGCGACTAGCGGGTGTTGCAGATACGCAGTATTTT
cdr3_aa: CASRLARLAGVADTQYF

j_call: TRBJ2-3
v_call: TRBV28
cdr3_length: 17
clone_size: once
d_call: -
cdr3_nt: TGTGCCAGCAGTTTCGAGGCCTCGGTTAAAATAGCAGATACGCAGTATTTT
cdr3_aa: CASSFEASVKIADTQYF

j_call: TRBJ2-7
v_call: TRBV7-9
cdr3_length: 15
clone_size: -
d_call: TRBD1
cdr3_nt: TGTTCCAGCAGCCGGATAAGACAGGGGGCCTACGAGCAGTACTTC
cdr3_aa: CSSSRIRQGAYEQYF

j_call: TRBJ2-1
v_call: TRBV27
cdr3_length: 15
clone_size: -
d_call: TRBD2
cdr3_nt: TGTGCCAGCAGTTGGACTAGCGGGTTTAGGAATGAGCAGTTCTTC
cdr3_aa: CASSWTSGFRNEQFF

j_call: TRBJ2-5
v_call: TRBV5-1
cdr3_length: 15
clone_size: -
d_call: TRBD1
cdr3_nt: TGCGCCAGCAGCTTTGAGACAGGGATCCAAGAGACCCAGTACTTC
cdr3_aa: CASSFETGIQETQYF

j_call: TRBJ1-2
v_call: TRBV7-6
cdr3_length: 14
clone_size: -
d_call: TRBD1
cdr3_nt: TGTGCCAGCAGCTTGACAGGGGGCAATAGTGGCTACACCTTC
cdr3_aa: CASSLTGGNSGYTF

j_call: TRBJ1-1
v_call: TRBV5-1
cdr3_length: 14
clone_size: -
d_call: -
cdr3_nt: TGCGCCAGCAGCTTGGTCCCAGATTACACTGAAGCTTTCTTT
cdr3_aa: CASSLVPDYTEAFF

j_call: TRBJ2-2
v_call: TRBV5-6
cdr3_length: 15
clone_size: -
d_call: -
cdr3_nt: TGTGCCAGCAACTTGGGGGGGCTTAGCACCGGGGAGCTGTTTTTT
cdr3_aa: CASNLGGLSTGELFF

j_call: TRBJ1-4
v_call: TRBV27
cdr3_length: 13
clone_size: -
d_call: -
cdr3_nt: TGTGCCAGCAGGTCCCGGGTTAATGAAAAACTGTTTTTT
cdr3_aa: CASRSRVNEKLFF

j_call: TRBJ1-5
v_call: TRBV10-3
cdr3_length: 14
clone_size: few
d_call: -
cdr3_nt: TGTGCCACCCACCTGGAGGGTAGCAATCAGCCCCAGCATTTT
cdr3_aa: CATHLEGSNQPQHF

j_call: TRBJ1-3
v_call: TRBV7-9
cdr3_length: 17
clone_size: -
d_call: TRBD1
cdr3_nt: TGTGCCAGCAGCTCACATATGGGACAGGGAGGTGGAAACACCATATATTTT
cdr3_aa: CASSSHMGQGGGNTIYF

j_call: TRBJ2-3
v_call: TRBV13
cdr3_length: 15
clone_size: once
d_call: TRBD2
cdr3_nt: TGTGCCAGCAGGCCACGGCTAGCGGGAGTCGATACGCAGTATTTT
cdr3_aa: CASRPRLAGVDTQYF

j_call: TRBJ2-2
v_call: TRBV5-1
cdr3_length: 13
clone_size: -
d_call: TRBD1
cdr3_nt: TGCGCCAGCACAGGACAGGGTGCCGGGGAGCTGTTTTTT
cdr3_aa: CASTGQGAGELFF

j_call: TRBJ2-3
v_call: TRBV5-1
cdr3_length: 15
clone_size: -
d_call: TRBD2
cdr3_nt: TGCGCCAGCAGCTTGCCTAGCGGAAGCACAGATACGCAGTATTTT
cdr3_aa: CASSLPSGSTDTQYF

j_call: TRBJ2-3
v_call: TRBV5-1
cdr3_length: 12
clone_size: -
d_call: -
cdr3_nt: TGCGCCAGCAGCTTCTACACAGATACGCAGTATTTT
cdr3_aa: CASSFYTDTQYF

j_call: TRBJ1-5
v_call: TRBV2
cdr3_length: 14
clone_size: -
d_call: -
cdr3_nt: TGTGCCAGCAGTGGGACAGTTAGCAATCAGCCCCAGCATTTT
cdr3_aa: CASSGTVSNQPQHF

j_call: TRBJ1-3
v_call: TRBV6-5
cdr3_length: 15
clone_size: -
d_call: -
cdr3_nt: TGTGCCAGCAGCCTAACAGTGAACCCTGGAAACACCATATATTTT
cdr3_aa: CASSLTVNPGNTIYF

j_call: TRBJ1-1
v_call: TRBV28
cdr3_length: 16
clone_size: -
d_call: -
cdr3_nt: TGTGCCAGCAGTTTGCCCCGGGGAGGGGTGAACACTGAAGCTTTCTTT
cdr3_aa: CASSLPRGGVNTEAFF

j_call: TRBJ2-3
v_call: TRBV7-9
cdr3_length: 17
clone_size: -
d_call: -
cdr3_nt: TGTGCCAGCAGCTTGTGGCCGCGGGACAGCTCCTCAGATACGCAGTATTTT
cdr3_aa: CASSLWPRDSSSDTQYF

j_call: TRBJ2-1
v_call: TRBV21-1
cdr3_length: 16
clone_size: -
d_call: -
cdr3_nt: TGTGCCAGCAGCAAAGGGACTAGCGGGAGGGAGGGTGAGCAGTTCTTC
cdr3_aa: CASSKGTSGREGEQFF

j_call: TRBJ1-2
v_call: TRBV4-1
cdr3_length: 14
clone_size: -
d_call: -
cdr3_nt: TGCGCCAGCAGCCAAGGCGGAGGGAACTATGGCTACACCTTC
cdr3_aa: CASSQGGGNYGYTF

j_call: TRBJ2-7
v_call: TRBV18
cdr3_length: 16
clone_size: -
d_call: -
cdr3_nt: TGTGCCAGCTCCCAGGGGCTACAGCGGAACTCCTACGAGCAGTACTTC
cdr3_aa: CASSQGLQRNSYEQYF

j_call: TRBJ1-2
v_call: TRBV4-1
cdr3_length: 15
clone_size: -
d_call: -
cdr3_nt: TGCGCCAGCAGCCAAGGGGCAGGGCTTAACTATGGCTACACCTTC
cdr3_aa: CASSQGAGLNYGYTF

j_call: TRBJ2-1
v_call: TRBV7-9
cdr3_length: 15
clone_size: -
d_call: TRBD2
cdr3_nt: TGTGCCAGCAGCCCGACTAGCGGGAGGGCTAATGAGCAGTTCTTC
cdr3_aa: CASSPTSGRANEQFF

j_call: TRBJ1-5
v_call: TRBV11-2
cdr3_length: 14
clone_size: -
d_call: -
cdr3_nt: TGTGCCAGCAGCTGGGACATTAGCAATCAGCCCCAGCATTTT
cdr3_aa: CASSWDISNQPQHF

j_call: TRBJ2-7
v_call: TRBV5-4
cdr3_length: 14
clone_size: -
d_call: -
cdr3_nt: TGTGCCAGCAGCTTGGGAGGGCCTCCCTACGAGCAGTACTTC
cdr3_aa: CASSLGGPPYEQYF

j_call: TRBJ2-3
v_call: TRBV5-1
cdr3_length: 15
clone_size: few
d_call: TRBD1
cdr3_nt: TGCGCCAGCGGGCAGGGGGTGATGCGGACAGATACGCAGTATTTT
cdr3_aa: CASGQGVMRTDTQYF

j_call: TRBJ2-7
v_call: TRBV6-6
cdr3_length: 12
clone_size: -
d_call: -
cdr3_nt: TGTGCCAGCAAGACAGACGGATACGAGCAGTACTTC
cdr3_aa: CASKTDGYEQYF

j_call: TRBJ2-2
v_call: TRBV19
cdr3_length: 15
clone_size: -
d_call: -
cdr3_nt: TGTGCCAGTAGTATCCGACTAGAGTCGATCGGGGAGCTGTTTTTT
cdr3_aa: CASSIRLESIGELFF

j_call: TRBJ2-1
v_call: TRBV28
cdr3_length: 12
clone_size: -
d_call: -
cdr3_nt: TGTGCCAGCAGTTTAGTTATCAATGAGCAGTTCTTC
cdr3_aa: CASSLVINEQFF

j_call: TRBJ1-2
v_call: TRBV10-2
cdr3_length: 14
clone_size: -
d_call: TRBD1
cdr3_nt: TGCGCCAGCAGGCTCGGACAGGGAGACTATGGCTACACCTTC
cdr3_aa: CASRLGQGDYGYTF

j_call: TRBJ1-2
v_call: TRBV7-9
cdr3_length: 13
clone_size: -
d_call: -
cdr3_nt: TGTGCCAGCAGCCTCAGGGATGGCTATGGCTACACCTTC
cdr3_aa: CASSLRDGYGYTF

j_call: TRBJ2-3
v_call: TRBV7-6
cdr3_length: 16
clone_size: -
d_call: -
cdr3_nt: TGTGCCAGCAGCCGTTTACCCGGAGGAGGCACAGATACGCAGTATTTT
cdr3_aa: CASSRLPGGGTDTQYF

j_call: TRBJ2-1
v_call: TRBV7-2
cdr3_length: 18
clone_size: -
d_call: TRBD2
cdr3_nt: TGTGCCAGCAGCTTAGTGGCGGGAGGGCCCCCCTCGGGATATGAGCAGTTCTTC
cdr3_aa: CASSLVAGGPPSGYEQFF

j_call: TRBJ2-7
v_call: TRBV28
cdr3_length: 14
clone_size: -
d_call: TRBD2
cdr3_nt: TGTGCCAGCAGCCCCATGGGAGGGGTCCACGAGCAGTACTTC
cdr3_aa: CASSPMGGVHEQYF

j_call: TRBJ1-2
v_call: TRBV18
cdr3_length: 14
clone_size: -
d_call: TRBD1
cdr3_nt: TGTGCCAGCTCTCTGGGACAGGGGTTGGATGGCTACACCTTC
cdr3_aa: CASSLGQGLDGYTF

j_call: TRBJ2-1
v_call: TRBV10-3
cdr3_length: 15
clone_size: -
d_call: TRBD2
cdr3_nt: TGTGCCATCAGTGCACAACTAGCGGGAGGCTCTGAGCAGTTCTTC
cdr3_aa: CAISAQLAGGSEQFF

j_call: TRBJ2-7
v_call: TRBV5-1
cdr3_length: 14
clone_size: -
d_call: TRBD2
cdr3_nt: TGCGCCAGCAGCTCTAGCGGGGGGACATACGAGCAGTACTTC
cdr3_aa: CASSSSGGTYEQYF

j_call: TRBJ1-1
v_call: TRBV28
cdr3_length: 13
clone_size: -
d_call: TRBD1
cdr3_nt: TGTGCCAGCAACAATGGGACAGTCTATGGGGCTTTCTTT
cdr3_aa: CASNNGTVYGAFF

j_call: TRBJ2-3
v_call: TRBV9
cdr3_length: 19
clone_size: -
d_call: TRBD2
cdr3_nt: TGTGCCAGCAGCTCCACTATAGCGGGAGGCACAACTAGCACAGATACGCAGTATTTT
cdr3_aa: CASSSTIAGGTTSTDTQYF

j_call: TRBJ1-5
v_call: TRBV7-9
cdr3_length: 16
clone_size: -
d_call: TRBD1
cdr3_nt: TGTGCCAGCAGCTCAAGCGACAGGGGGCGCAATCAGCCCCAGCATTTT
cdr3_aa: CASSSSDRGRNQPQHF

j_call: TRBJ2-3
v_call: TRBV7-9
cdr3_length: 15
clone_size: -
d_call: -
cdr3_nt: TGTGCCAGCAGCTTAGTCAGGGGTTTGGCAGATACGCAGTATTTT
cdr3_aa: CASSLVRGLADTQYF

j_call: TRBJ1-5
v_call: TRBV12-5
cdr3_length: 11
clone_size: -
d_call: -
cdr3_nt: TGTGCTAGTGCAGGTGATCAGCCCCAGCATTTT
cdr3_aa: CASAGDQPQHF

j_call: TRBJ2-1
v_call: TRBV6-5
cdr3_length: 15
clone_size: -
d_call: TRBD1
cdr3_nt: TGTGCCAGCAGCACGGGGACAGGGAGGAGTATTGAGCAGTTCTTC
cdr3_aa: CASSTGTGRSIEQFF

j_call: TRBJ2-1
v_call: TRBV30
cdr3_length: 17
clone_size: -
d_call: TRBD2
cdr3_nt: TGTGCCTGGAGGGAGGGGGCGGGCGGGAGGGTGTACAATGAGCAGTTCTTC
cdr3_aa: CAWREGAGGRVYNEQFF